The 27 T cell receptor beta chains below come from one sample, sequenced in a study of Graves' ophthalmopathy and Graves' hyperthyroidism. RNA transcripts served as template for amplifying TCR beta CDR3 sequences. In the first round, RT-PCR was carried out with HTBI primers, and a multiplex PCR formed the second round. Using its own MiXCR run on the multiplex PCR reads, TCRdb lists one record per CDR3 protein. The profile shows over 450,000 distinct CDR3 sequences, over 13% of them singletons. Sequenced sample: blood. The receptors derive from a woman in her 30s with Graves' ophthalmopathy.

This clonotype came up many times. J is TRBJ1-2 and V is TRBV11-2; TRBD1 aligns across 8 bases. CDR1 is SGHAT and CDR2 is FQNNGV in the germline V gene. The CDR3 consists of 17 residues. The trim removed 4 bases at V and 2 bases at J, leaving 12 bases unmatched. DNA for the CDR3: TGTGCCAGCAGCTCCCGGACAGGGAAGGGACTAAACTATGGCTACACCTTC. Its translation is CASSSRTGKGLNYGYTF.

This clonotype was counted only a few times. This rearrangement joins TRBV24-1 to TRBJ2-4, with D possibly TRBD2 on 6 matching bases. The CDR3 runs to 15 residues. V was shortened by 2 bases and J by 0 bases, with 7 bases between the two germline ends. Germline V CDR1 and CDR2: KGHDR, SFDVKD. The CDR3 bases are TGTGCCACCAGTGATTCGGGACTAGCCAAAAACATTCAGTACTTC. This codes for CATSDSGLAKNIQYF.

This clonotype was found many times. V and J are TRBV19 and TRBJ1-1; no firm D call. CDR3 length: 12 amino acids. V gave up 3 bases and J gave up 1 base, with 3 bases separating them. Germline lookup yields CDR1 LNHDA and CDR2 SQIVND (reference sequence). The chain's CDR3 is CASSMANTEAFF. The CDR3 DNA reads TGTGCCAGTAGTATGGCGAACACTGAAGCTTTCTTT.

This clonotype was counted at least ten times. The chain couples TRBV5-1 to TRBJ1-6; D remains ambiguous. V lost 0 bases and J lost 5, with 9 bases in between. In germline, CDR1 is SGHRS, CDR2 YFSETQ. CDR3 length equals 15 residues. Written as DNA, the CDR3 is TGCGCCAGCAGCTTGGATGGGCGGAATAATTCACCCCTCCACTTT. This encodes CASSLDGRNNSPLHF.

Remarks on this clonotype: A read error may be the cause here, since a much bigger clone is one base away. This chain uses TRBV19 with TRBJ1-1, with D perhaps TRBD1 (5 bases). The CDR3 sequence is 16 residues long. Germline V gene data show CDR1 as LNHDA and CDR2 as SQIVND (reference sequence). Written as DNA, the CDR3 is TGTGCCAGTAGTGCAATCAATCGGGACGCCTATTATGAAGCTTCCTTT. Protein sequence: CASSAINRDAYYEASF.

In its sample, this clonotype was seen many times. The chain combines TRBV10-3 with TRBJ2-2; 9 positions match TRBD1. This CDR3 is built from 14 residues. Germline V CDR1 and CDR2: ENHRY, SYGVKD. Trimming cost V 5 bases and J 6 bases; bases outside gene matches: 4. CDR3 DNA: TGTGCCATCAGTCCCGGGACAGGGCCCGGGGAGCTGTTTTTT. Translated: CAISPGTGPGELFF.

This clonotype was detected ten times or more. V and J are TRBV27 and TRBJ1-5, with a weak D call TRBD1 (5 bases). Germline CDR1 is MNHEY and CDR2 is SMNVEV (reference sequence). V was clipped by 3 bases and J by 0 bases, with 9 bases between them. The CDR3 length is 15 residues. DNA for the CDR3: TGTGCCAGCAGTTTTGCGACAGCTAGCAATCAGCCCCAGCATTTT. Residues: CASSFATASNQPQHF.

This clonotype was detected only a few times. This could be a read error, since a much larger clone is one nucleotide away. The chain is built from TRBV12-3 or TRBV12-4 and TRBJ1-1; maybe TRBD1 (6 bases). Trimming removed 7 bases at V and 10 bases at J, with 16 bases between. The CDR3 sequence is 12 residues long. The CDR3 region is CASIYGGAGAFF. The CDR3 DNA follows: TGTGCCAGCATTTACGGGGGGGCTGGAGCTTTCTTT.

This clonotype was detected many times. This chain joins TRBV6-1 and TRBJ1-1; D is uncertain. Germline V gene lookup returns CDR1 MNHNS and CDR2 SASEGT. V shed 0 bases and J shed 11 bases, with 13 bases lying between them. The CDR3 runs to 13 residues. The CDR3 DNA sequence: TGTGCCAGCAGTGAAGCGCAAAAGAAGATGGCTTTCTTT. It is translated as CASSEAQKKMAFF.

Turning to this clonotype: A junction end diverges from the germline sequence, so it may reflect a read error. The gene calls are TRBV5-1 and TRBJ2-5, with D possibly called TRBD1 or TRBD2 (5 bases each). The CDR3 length is 14 residues. In germline, CDR1 is SGHRS, CDR2 YFSETQ. For the CDR3, the DNA is TGCGCCAGCAGCTTCCGGGACCCCCAAGAGAGCCAGTACTTC. Translated: CASSFRDPQESQYF.

The chain links TRBV6-1 to TRBJ1-2, with 10 bases fitting TRBD1. This CDR3 is 14 amino acids long. J lost 7 bases, V lost 6 bases, and 8 bases had no gene match. Germline-derived CDR1 and CDR2 are MNHNS and SASEGT. The CDR3 sequence: CASRTPGTGAGYTF. The CDR3 nucleotides read TGTGCCAGCAGGACCCCCGGGACAGGGGCTGGCTACACCTTC.

This clonotype was picked up many times. The V and J genes are TRBV28 and TRBJ1-5; possibly TRBD1 for D (5 bases). V was cut by 7 bases and J by 7 bases, with 23 bases left in between. Germline V CDR1 and CDR2: MDHEN, SYDVKM. The CDR3 contains 16 residues. CDR3 coding DNA: TGTGCCAGCACTCGAAGGAGAGGGGCAGGGAACCAGCCCCAGCATTTT. Amino acid sequence: CASTRRRGAGNQPQHF.

In this sample, this clonotype turned up many times. The rearrangement links TRBV28 to TRBJ1-1; no clear D gene. Germline CDR1 is MDHEN and CDR2 is SYDVKM. The length of the CDR3 is 14 residues. V was pared by 10 bases and J by 0 bases, with 15 bases between. CDR3 residues: CATHQPGMNTEAFF. The DNA for the CDR3 is TGTGCCACCCACCAACCAGGAATGAACACTGAAGCTTTCTTT.

The chain combines TRBV9 with TRBJ1-3, with D unresolved. The CDR3 runs to 17 residues. Germline V lookup: CDR1 SGDLS, CDR2 YYNGEE. V was shortened by 0 bases and J by 4 bases, with 17 bases between the two germline ends. The CDR3 sequence: CASSVGVIGTAGNTIYF. The CDR3 DNA is TGTGCCAGCAGCGTAGGGGTCATCGGTACAGCGGGAAACACCATATATTTT.

This clonotype was observed a handful of times. This chain connects TRBV11-1 to TRBJ2-2; 8 bases agree with TRBD2. There are 17 residues in the CDR3. CDR1 is SGHAT and CDR2 is FQDESV in the germline V gene (reference sequence). J lost 0 bases, V lost 2 bases, and 5 bases had no gene match. The CDR3 spells CASSLPSGGANTGELFF. Here the CDR3 DNA reads TGTGCCAGCAGCTTACCCAGCGGGGGCGCGAACACCGGGGAGCTGTTTTTT.

The chain is built from TRBV12-3 or TRBV12-4 and TRBJ2-4, with 15 positions matching TRBD2. There are 13 residues in the CDR3. The ends lost 8 bases at V and 8 bases at J; junction bases unmatched: 1. CDR3 sequence: CASGLAGGDIQYF. For the CDR3, the DNA is TGTGCCAGCGGACTAGCGGGGGGGGACATTCAGTACTTC.

This clonotype was detected many times. The chain employs TRBV11-2 and TRBJ2-7; TRBD2 aligns across 14 bases. The germline gives CDR1 SGHAT, CDR2 FQNNGV. The CDR3 is 17 amino acids. The V segment lost 3 bases and the J segment 1 base; nucleotides outside the gene matches: 5. The DNA of the CDR3 is TGTGCCAGCAGCTTCCCGGGACTAGCGGGGGCTTCCTACGAGCAGTACTTC. It translates to CASSFPGLAGASYEQYF. The full variable domain, in which reference TRBV11-2 and TRBJ2-7 provide the parts outside the CDR3, is EAGVAQSPRYKIIEKRQSVAFWCNPISGHATLYWYQQILGQGPKLLIQFQNNGVVDDSQLPKDRFSAERLKGVDSTLKIQPAKLEDSAVYLCASSFPGLAGASYEQYFGPGTRLTVT.

This clonotype appeared many times. This rearrangement joins TRBV6-6 to TRBJ1-1; a possible D gene is TRBD1 (5 bases). V shed 11 bases and J shed 1 base, with 11 bases lying between them. There are 12 residues in the CDR3. Per the germline V gene, CDR1 is MNHNY and CDR2 is SVGAGI (reference sequence). The CDR3 loop reads CALAGPNTEAFF. In DNA, the CDR3 is TGTGCCCTGGCAGGGCCGAACACTGAAGCTTTCTTT.

This clonotype appeared many times. V gene TRBV24-1 combines with J gene TRBJ1-2; D gene ambiguous. The germline V gene encodes CDR1 KGHDR and CDR2 SFDVKD. The V end was cut by 7 bases, the J end by 8 bases, with 19 bases between. The CDR3 loop spans 14 amino acids. CDR3 protein: CATSEDGRRGGYTF. For the CDR3, the DNA is TGTGCCACCAGCGAGGATGGGAGACGAGGAGGCTACACCTTC.

This clonotype was counted ten times or more. This sequence joins TRBV30 and TRBJ1-5; no reliable D call. V was clipped by 1 base and J by 2 bases, with 12 bases between them. Germline-derived CDR1 and CDR2 are GTSNPN and SVGIG (reference sequence). This CDR3 has 15 amino acids. The CDR3 DNA sequence: TGTGCCTGGAGTGAGGGTTTCGCGGGCAATCAGCCCCAGCATTTT. Its protein product is CAWSEGFAGNQPQHF.

The sample holds many counts of this clonotype. The rearrangement uses TRBV5-1 and TRBJ2-7; D not resolved. V was clipped by 0 bases and J by 5 bases, with 3 bases between them. Germline V gene sequence: CDR1 SGHRS, CDR2 YFSETQ. CDR3 size: 11 residues. CDR3 in amino acids: CASSLENEQYF. The CDR3 DNA sequence: TGCGCCAGCAGCTTGGAAAACGAGCAGTACTTC.

This clonotype showed up many times. The J gene is TRBJ2-7, the V gene TRBV7-6; either TRBD1 or TRBD2 may fit D (5 bases each). This CDR3 contains 14 residues. Germline V gene sequence: CDR1 SGHVS, CDR2 FNYEAQ. Trimming shortened V by 5 bases and J by 0 bases, and 11 bases separated the two germline ends. This CDR3 is CASSVGPNSYEQYF. The CDR3 DNA follows: TGTGCCAGCAGCGTGGGACCGAACTCCTACGAGCAGTACTTC.

This clonotype was counted at least ten times. The chain couples TRBV12-3 or TRBV12-4 to TRBJ2-4; weak D call: TRBD1 (5 bases). The V and J ends lost 5 bases and 0 bases respectively, with 8 bases between them. This CDR3 is built from 14 residues. The CDR3 DNA is TGTGCCAGCAGTCACAGGCTAGCCAAAAACATTCAGTACTTC. It is translated as CASSHRLAKNIQYF.

This clonotype was seen many times. J is TRBJ1-2 and V is TRBV2; no definite D call. Germline CDR1 and CDR2: SNHLY and FYNNEI. V was shortened by 11 bases and J by 1 base, with 8 bases between the two germline ends. The CDR3 loop spans 11 amino acids. DNA for the CDR3: TGTGCCCAGATACTTAACTATGGCTACACCTTC. It encodes CAQILNYGYTF.

This clonotype was recorded at least ten times. The chain combines TRBV6-4 with TRBJ2-2; 7 bases align to TRBD1. CDR1 and CDR2 (germline): MRHNA, SNTAGT. This CDR3 contains 18 residues. The V gene end was trimmed by 6 bases and the J gene end by 1 base; junction bases not matched to a gene: 14. The CDR3 reads CASRTTELGQRNTGELFF. CDR3 bases: TGTGCCAGCAGAACTACTGAATTGGGACAGAGGAACACCGGGGAGCTGTTTTTT.

This clonotype occurred many times. The gene calls are TRBV12-3 or TRBV12-4 and TRBJ1-1; no firm D call. There are 10 residues in the CDR3. The germline V and J ends were trimmed by 7 bases and 0 bases, with 0 bases remaining between them. DNA of the CDR3: TGTGCCAGCATGAACACTGAAGCTTTCTTT. This codes for CASMNTEAFF.

This clonotype was seen at least ten times. The chain uses TRBV28 and TRBJ2-5, with 12 bases lining up with TRBD2. This CDR3 is 16 amino acids long. Germline V CDR1 and CDR2: MDHEN, SYDVKM. V was clipped by 6 bases and J by 2 bases; unmatched bases: 7. CDR3: CASRRLAGVGQETQYF. CDR3 bases: TGTGCCAGCAGAAGACTAGCGGGAGTAGGGCAAGAGACCCAGTACTTC.